This T cell receptor (beta chain) originates from a study of blood T cell repertoires in COVID-19. Study as a whole: The study drew acute and convalescent COVID-19 samples from the United States, Italy and Spain.

The table came from immunoSEQ multiplex PCR; TCRdb's copy has only in-frame clones and leaves some out. Counted here are 270,000 or so clones, more than 85% occurring once; the ten biggest clones make up roughly 5%. This CDR3 is 14 amino acids long. Trimming cost V 4 bases and J 5 bases; bases outside gene matches: 5. Germline CDR1 and CDR2: MNHEY and SVGAGI. Sequencing was done on a sample of peripheral blood. V is TRBV6-5 and J is TRBJ1-1, with 9 bases aligning to TRBD1. This receptor was taken from a man between 35 and 55 years old with acute or convalescent COVID-19. CDR3 DNA sequence: TGTGCCAGCAGTTGGGACAGGGAGGGAACTGAAGCTTTCTTT. It encodes CASSWDREGTEAFF.